This TCR beta chain is drawn from a study of cytomegalovirus exposure and HLA in healthy donors (dated by TCRdb to 2017 to 2019). For the wider study: According to an earlier analysis of around 600 of the donors, about 179 million T cells yielded some 110 million unique TCR beta sequences and around 280 Gb of sequence data. A later genetic analysis took genome-wide SNP genotypes for about three fifths of the 666 donors and used that subset as a discovery cohort. The study used immunosequencing to profile the T cell repertoires of about 670 subjects and linked those repertoires to cytomegalovirus serostatus. High-throughput TCR immunosequencing, statistical association of individual TCRs with disease status, and machine learning were combined to predict cytomegalovirus infection status. On average, around 240,000 unique TCR beta nucleotide sequences were sequenced per donor among several hundred genotyped donors of the cohort, with 15% to 20% of those sequences being non-productive. All discovery cohort repertoires had been generated using a single sequencing platform. An early release that covered about 600 HLA-typed donors contained 300 to 350 gigabases of sequencing data and around 85 million unique TCR sequences. Because of strong linkage in the cohort, roughly five DR-DQ haplotypes were treated as single units for association and clustering. Of the roughly 430 genotyped donors, approximately 83% fell in the genetic ancestry cluster associated with self-reported Caucasian donors. The number of typed donors differed by locus: about 620-640 for A, B, C, DRB1 and DQB1; some 540 for DQA1; 606 for DPA1; and some 430 for DPB1. An earlier analysis of 587 of the donors used high-throughput TCR beta sequencing to judge whether each TCR beta V gene segment behaved as functional or pseudogenic. Donor age, sex, ethnicity and CMV serostatus were compiled alongside the repertoire data. The study was designed to test whether signatures of past pathogen exposure could be identified by cataloging public T cell receptors. Rather than drawing on any new phenotypic data, the later analysis identified candidate immune exposures from TCR beta sequences and the way those sequences occurred across donors. To study patterns of TCR occurrence, a later analysis re-analyzed previously published TCR beta repertoires from 700 or so donors and added high-resolution HLA genotyping. A separate validation cohort of approximately 120 different subjects was used in addition to the approximately 700-subject first cohort. HLA typing included class I and class II loci at four-digit resolution. Paper-wide results and their limitations: In a later genetic analysis, fewer N-insertions in productive TCRs were reported among donors in an Asian-associated ancestry cluster than the roughly 640-donor mean. Some IMGT-functional V segments, including TRBV6-2 and TRBV6-3, could not be distinguished by the 87-base-pair reads and were therefore excluded. The only immune exposure information available for the cohort was CMV serostatus. Most CMV-associated TCR beta chains appeared to be HLA-restricted in a later analysis, and the HLA associations seemed to be driven largely by CMV exposure. In a later analysis, the rate of TCR association differed among HLA loci, with DRB1 alleles having the most associated TCRs and HLA-C alleles having the fewest. The study gave a list of about 160 TCR beta chains associated with cytomegalovirus. An association between a missense DCLRE1C variant and V-gene and J-gene trimming of TCR beta chains was found in a later genetic analysis and replicated in an independent cohort. HLA typing was unavailable for some donors at each locus, so association tests used only the typed subset. A cluster of highly shared sequence variants was judged likely to be a technical artifact of the sequencing pipeline. In an earlier analysis of several hundred of the donors, most TCR beta V segments were observed in productive rearrangements about 90% or about 30% of the time, broadly matching IMGT annotations. Sequencing depth was assumed to be roughly uniform across donors in the presence/absence analyses, though that assumption may not hold. Over 15 rarely observed V segments, including chromosome 9 orphons, were excluded from the earlier analysis of about 600 of the donors because counts were too low. The cohort was sequenced for TCR beta chains only, and without alpha or paired-chain data the features that could be detected were limited. The authors suggested that the approach could potentially be extended to other disease states and immunological phenotypes. The classifier was reported to diagnose cytomegalovirus status with high specificity and sensitivity in both the original cohort and the validation cohort. When HLA alleles, especially DR and DQ, strongly co-occurred, TCR associations were difficult to assign to individual alleles. In a later analysis, HLA-associated TCR beta chains showed more clonal expansion and lower generation probabilities than non-associated chains that were equally common. Most TCR sequences were seen in very few donors, while some public TCRs were found in many individuals. According to a later analysis, parvovirus B19, influenza, CMV and Epstein-Barr virus appeared linked to several top co-occurrence clusters. A further reported finding was that TCR beta sequences accurately predicted the HLA-A and HLA-B alleles for most subjects in the first cohort. Linkage disequilibrium might explain the correlated functional status among segregating V segments, but an unknown experimental factor could not be ruled out. A few of the identified cytomegalovirus-associated TCR beta chains were confirmed in vitro to be specific for cytomegalovirus antigens. A later analysis associated roughly 17,000 TCR beta sequences with specific HLA alleles at a false discovery rate of 0.05.

This clone was counted a few times. Its antigen specificity is not known. Per-base qualities were not stored, and no clone one base away is much larger. The cohort comprised around 690 healthy bone marrow donors. At the time of sampling, all cohort members were nominally healthy, though unrecorded immune exposures were likely present. The donor was CMV seronegative and belonged to the group of 320 or so seronegative cohort members. Each donor provided a peripheral blood sample, and peripheral blood mononuclear cells were used for TCR beta sequencing. Genomic DNA was extracted from the blood cell samples with the Qiagen DNeasy Blood Extraction Kit. V was cut back by 1 base and J by 4 bases, leaving a gap of 13 bases between them. Including cysteine and phenylalanine, the CDR3 has 15 amino acids. Only the CDR3 region is kept as DNA, spanning 45 bases read in frame from base 1. Looking up the germline V gene yields CDR1 SGHDN and CDR2 FVKESK.

Library prep was done by the immunoSEQ multiplex PCR assay. The multiplex PCR relied on a mix of 60 forward primers for TCR Vbeta segments and 13 reverse primers for TCR Jbeta segments. The CDR3 region of rearranged TCR beta genes was amplified from genomic DNA with a multiplex PCR assay. Amplified TCR beta libraries were sequenced as 87-base-pair reads on the Illumina HiSeq System. From the authors' description of their analysis: A later analysis counted some 74 million unique TCR beta chains across the 690 or so repertoires, and 10 million to 11 million of these chains were shared by at least two donors. A nearest-neighbor algorithm error-corrected the raw reads and collapsed the reads into unique sequences, merging closely related sequences to remove PCR and sequencing errors. V, D and J gene segments were assigned by aligning CDR3 sequences to IMGT reference sequences. For a sequence to be retained, a match of at least six nucleotides was required to both a V gene segment and a J gene segment. A rearrangement counted as productive if the CDR3 had no stop codons and remained in frame with V and J, and every other rearrangement counted as non-productive. CDR3 was defined by IMGT convention, running from the second conserved V-encoded cysteine to the conserved J-encoded phenylalanine. In an earlier analysis of approximately 500 of the donors, sequences lacking an unambiguous match to a single V gene segment were excluded. An earlier analysis of 500 to 600 of the donors classified V segments as functional when productive rearrangements were above 56.7% and as segregating when the standard deviation between donors was above 5%. A statistical classification framework was developed to diagnose cytomegalovirus status using the catalog of TCR beta chain sequences. A later analysis assigned V and J genes by comparing TCR nucleotide sequences with IMGT/GENE-DB human TR gene sequences. In a later analysis, CDR3 sequences and most-parsimonious VDJ recombination scenarios were assigned using the TCRdist pipeline. In a later analysis, each TCR beta chain was defined by its CDR3 amino acid sequence together with its V-gene family, and reads lacking a unique V-gene family were excluded. To address suspected cross-contamination and a sequencing artifact, a later analysis removed a few hundred highly shared, low-generation-probability nucleotide sequences. In a later analysis, a clonal expansion index was calculated for each public chain from normalized within-repertoire ranks of inferred template counts. In a later analysis, generation probabilities were computed using a VDJ recombination model fitted to out-of-frame rearrangements, and the results were checked against IGoR. In a later analysis, TCR-TCR, TCR-HLA and TCR-CMV co-occurrence was scored with hypergeometric tests, and a repertoire-size bias correction was applied to TCR pairs. A later analysis estimated false discovery rates by permuting HLA or CMV assignments 20 times. In a later analysis, co-occurring TCRs were grouped with DBSCAN, and TCRdist sequence similarity was added when clustering was performed within HLA-allele-positive subsets. For co-occurrence clustering, repertoires with fewer than 30,000 or more than 120,000 public chains were excluded, along with 5 or 6 repertoires with anomalous nucleotide sharing. TCRdb took over this immuneACCESS table, retaining in-frame rearrangements with V and J assigned. Such tables are incomplete; in checked studies, under half of the missing clones stem from an unresolved V gene, and the remainder is unexplained. Clonal size and the V and J genes are those of that table, whereas D and trimming came from the DNA. Counted in this sample were approximately 100,000 clones; roughly 70% of them appeared once. The ten largest clones capture 2.5% of the sample.

The TCR comes from a man between 50 and 59 years old in good health and CMV-seronegative. Sequenced sample: PBMCs. Here the chain combines TRBV14 and TRBJ1-2; TRBD1 could be the D gene, as 5 bases match. The DNA is as follows: TGTGCCAGCAGCCAAGTAACAGGATTGGGCTATGGCTACACCTTC. Translated, this gives CASSQVTGLGYGYTF.